This TCR beta chain is drawn from a study of T-cell reconstitution after alpha-beta-depleted transplantation in children. Researchers prepared the TCRbeta library using unique molecular identifiers, the study reports. MiXCR, run by TCRdb on the PCR reads, gives a single entry per CDR3 protein. The sample shows 350,000 to 400,000 distinct CDR3 sequences, 20% of them seen only once. V shed 4 bases, J shed 2 bases, and the junction held 7 bases outside the gene matches. Germline lookup yields CDR1 MNHNS and CDR2 SASEGT. This CDR3 region has 15 residues. This receptor was identified in a human donor who donated a stem cell graft to a child with acute myeloid leukemia. J is TRBJ2-7 and V is TRBV6-1; 8 bases match TRBD1. Specimen: PBMCs from the stem cell graft donor, collected from the stem cell graft. The CDR3 reads CASSAGQGMPYEQYF. CDR3 bases: TGTGCCAGCAGTGCCGGACAGGGTATGCCCTACGAGCAGTACTTC.